This TCR beta chain was retrieved from a study of T cell responses to AZD1222 COVID-19 vaccine. Per the germline V gene, CDR1 is SGDLS and CDR2 is YYNGEE. Trimming left V 0 bases short and J 7 bases short, with 8 bases between. The CDR3 length is 13 residues. Assay used: immunoSEQ multiplex PCR; TCRdb lists only in-frame clones, some missing. This table has over 200,000 clones, about 95% appearing once. With regard to this clone: No antigen is known for it.

Findings and caveats of the study: Reports indicate that nearly half of spike-specific TCRs are directed at unmutated variant regions. Baseline antibody screening turned up just six seropositive AZD1222 recipients. Clonal diversity may have been underestimated, and the donors were mostly white British, with more females than males. Following two doses of AZD1222, Spike-specific TCR breadth and depth rose.

This TCR was sampled from an adult who received the MenACWY meningococcal vaccine as a control. The V call is TRBV9, the J call TRBJ1-3; D is ambiguous. The source material was peripheral blood, sampled 28 days after the second dose of the MenACWY control vaccine. This CDR3 is CASSVDSWNTIYF. As DNA, the CDR3 is TGTGCCAGCAGCGTAGACTCCTGGAACACCATATATTTT.